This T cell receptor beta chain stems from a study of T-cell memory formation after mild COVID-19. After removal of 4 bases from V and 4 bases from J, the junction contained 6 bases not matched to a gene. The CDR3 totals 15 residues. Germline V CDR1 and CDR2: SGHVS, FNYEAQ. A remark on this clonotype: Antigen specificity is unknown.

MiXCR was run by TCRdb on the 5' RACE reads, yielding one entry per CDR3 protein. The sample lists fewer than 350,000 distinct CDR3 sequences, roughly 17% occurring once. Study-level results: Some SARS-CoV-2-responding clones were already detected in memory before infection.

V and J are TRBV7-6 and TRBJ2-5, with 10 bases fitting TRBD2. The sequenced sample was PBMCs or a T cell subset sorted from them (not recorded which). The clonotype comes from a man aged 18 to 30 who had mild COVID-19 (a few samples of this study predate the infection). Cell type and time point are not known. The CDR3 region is CASSSRGLATETQYF. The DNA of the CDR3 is TGTGCCAGCAGCTCAAGGGGACTAGCGACAGAGACCCAGTACTTC.